This entry lists 3 T cell receptor beta chains sequenced from one sample in a study of human T cells and chemical hapten exposure. TCRdb processed the RACE reads anew with MiXCR; each CDR3 protein has one entry. The sample includes 70,000 to 95,000 distinct CDR3 sequences, 8.6% seen only once; the top ten take roughly 1.5%. The sample's time point: healthy volunteer bleed at 6 weeks. Extraction of total RNA was performed on unfractionated whole blood. The sample comprised whole blood. Every receptor here comes from a female donor in good health. Some clones in this sample may be carry-over from other donors' samples.

The chain joins TRBV2 to TRBJ2-3, with TRBD2 matching over 9 bases. The J segment lost 2 bases and the V segment lost 3 bases, leaving 6 bases of the junction unmatched. Germline CDR1 SNHLY, CDR2 FYNNEI. The CDR3 runs to 16 residues. CDR3 nucleotide sequence: TGTGCCAGCAGTGATGGGGCGGGGGGGACCACAGATACGCAGTATTTT. The encoded protein is CASSDGAGGTTDTQYF.

This clonotype was detected many times. The V and J genes are TRBV12-3 or TRBV12-4 and TRBJ2-3; either TRBD1 or TRBD2 may supply D (5 bases each). The CDR3 has 14 amino acids. V was trimmed by 10 bases and J by 9 bases, leaving 23 bases between them. The CDR3 region has the DNA TGTGCCACCAGACCGGGACGGGCTTCCGACACGCAGTATTTT. This gives the protein CATRPGRASDTQYF.

CDR3 DNA sequence: TGTGCCAGCAGCTCAATCGAGGGCAATGAGCAGTTCTTC. The encoded protein is CASSSIEGNEQFF. This chain links TRBV7-7 with TRBJ2-1, with TRBD2 as a possible D gene (5 bases). The CDR3 sequence is 13 residues long. Per germline, CDR1 SSHAT and CDR2 FNYEAQ (reference sequence). V was cut by 4 bases and J by 6 bases, with 10 bases left in between.